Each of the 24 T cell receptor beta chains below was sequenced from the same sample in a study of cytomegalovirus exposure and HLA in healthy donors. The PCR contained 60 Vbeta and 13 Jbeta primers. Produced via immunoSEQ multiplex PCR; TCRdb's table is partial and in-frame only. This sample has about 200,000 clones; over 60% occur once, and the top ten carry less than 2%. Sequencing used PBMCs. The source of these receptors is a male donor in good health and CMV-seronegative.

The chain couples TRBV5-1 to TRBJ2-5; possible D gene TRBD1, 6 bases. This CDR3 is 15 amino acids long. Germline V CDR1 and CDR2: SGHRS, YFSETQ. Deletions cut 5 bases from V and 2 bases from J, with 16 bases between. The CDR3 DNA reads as TGCGCCAGCAGATTCCTTAAGGGGGTACAAGAGACCCAGTACTTC. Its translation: CASRFLKGVQETQYF.

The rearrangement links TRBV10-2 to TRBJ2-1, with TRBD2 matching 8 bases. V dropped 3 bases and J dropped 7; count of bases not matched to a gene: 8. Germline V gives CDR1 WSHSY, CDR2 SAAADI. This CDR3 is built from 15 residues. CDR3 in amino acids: CASSDQERGRNEQFF. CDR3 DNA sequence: TGCGCCAGCAGTGACCAAGAGCGGGGGAGGAATGAGCAGTTCTTC.

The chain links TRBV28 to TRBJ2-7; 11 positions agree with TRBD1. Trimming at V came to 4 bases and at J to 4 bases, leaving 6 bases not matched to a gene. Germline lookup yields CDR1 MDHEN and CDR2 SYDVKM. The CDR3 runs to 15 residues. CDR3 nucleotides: TGTGCCAGCAGTTCACCGGGACAGGGGGGATACGAGCAGTACTTC. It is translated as CASSSPGQGGYEQYF.

The CDR3 spells CASSLGRGEQFF. The CDR3 region has the DNA TGTGCCAGCAGCTTAGGGCGGGGGGAGCAGTTCTTC. The chain has TRBV4-2 and TRBJ2-1; 7 nucleotides line up with TRBD2. The junction had 5 bases not matched to a gene; V was cut back by 5 bases and J by 10 bases. This CDR3 comprises 12 residues. CDR1 and CDR2 from the germline V gene are LGHNA and YNFKEQ.

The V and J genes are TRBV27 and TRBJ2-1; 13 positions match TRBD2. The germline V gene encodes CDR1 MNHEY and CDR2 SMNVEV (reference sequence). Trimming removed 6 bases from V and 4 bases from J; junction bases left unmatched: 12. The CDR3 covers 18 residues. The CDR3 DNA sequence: TGTGCCAGCAGCCTCCTCGGACAGGGACTAGCGGGGTACAATGAGCAGTTCTTC. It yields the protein CASSLLGQGLAGYNEQFF.

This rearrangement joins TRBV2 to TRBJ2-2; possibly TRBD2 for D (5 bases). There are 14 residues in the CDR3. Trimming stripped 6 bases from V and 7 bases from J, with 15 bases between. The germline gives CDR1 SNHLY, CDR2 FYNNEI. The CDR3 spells CASSRGGEGGELFF. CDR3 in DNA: TGTGCCAGCAGCCGGGGTGGGGAAGGCGGGGAGCTGTTTTTT. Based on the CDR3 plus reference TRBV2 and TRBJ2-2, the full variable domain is EPEVTQTPSHQVTQMGQEVILRCVPISNHLYFYWYRQILGQKVEFLVSFYNNEISEKSEIFDDQFSVERPDGSNFTLKIRSTKLEDSAMYFCASSRGGEGGELFFGEGSRLTVL.

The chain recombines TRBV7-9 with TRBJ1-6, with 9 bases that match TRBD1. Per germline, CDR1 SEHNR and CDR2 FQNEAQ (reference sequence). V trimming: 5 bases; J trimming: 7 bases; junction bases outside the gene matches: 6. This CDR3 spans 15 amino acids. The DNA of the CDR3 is TGTGCCAGCAGCCGCGTCGACAGGGGGAATTCACCCCTCCACTTT. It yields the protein CASSRVDRGNSPLHF. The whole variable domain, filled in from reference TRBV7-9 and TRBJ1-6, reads DTGVSQNPRHKITKRGQNVTFRCDPISEHNRLYWYRQTLGQGPEFLTYFQNEAQLEKSRLLSDRFSAERPKGSFSTLEIQRTEQGDSAMYLCASSRVDRGNSPLHFGNGTRLTVT.

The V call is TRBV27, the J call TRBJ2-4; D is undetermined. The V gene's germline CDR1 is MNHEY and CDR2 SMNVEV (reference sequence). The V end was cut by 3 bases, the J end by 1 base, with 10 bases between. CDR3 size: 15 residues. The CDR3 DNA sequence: TGTGCCAGCAGTTTCTCGCGCGCGGCCAAAAACATTCAGTACTTC. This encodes CASSFSRAAKNIQYF.

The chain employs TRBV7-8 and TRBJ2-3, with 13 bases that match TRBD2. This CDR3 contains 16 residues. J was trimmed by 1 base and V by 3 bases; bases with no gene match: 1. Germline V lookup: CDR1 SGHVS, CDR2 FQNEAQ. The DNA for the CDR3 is TGTGCCAGCAGCTTTGGACTAGCGGGGGGCACAGATACGCAGTATTTT. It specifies CASSFGLAGGTDTQYF.

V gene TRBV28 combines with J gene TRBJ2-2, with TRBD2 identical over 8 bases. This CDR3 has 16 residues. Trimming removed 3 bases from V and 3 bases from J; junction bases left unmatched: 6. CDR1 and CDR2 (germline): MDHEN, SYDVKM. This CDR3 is CASSFNLAGYTGELFF. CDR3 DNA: TGTGCCAGCAGTTTTAACTTAGCGGGGTACACCGGGGAGCTGTTTTTT.

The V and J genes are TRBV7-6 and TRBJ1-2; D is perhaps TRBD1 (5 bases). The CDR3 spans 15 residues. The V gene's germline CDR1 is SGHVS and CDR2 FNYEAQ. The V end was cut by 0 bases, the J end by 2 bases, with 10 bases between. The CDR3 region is CASSLAPGLNYGYTF. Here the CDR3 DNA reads TGTGCCAGCAGCTTAGCTCCAGGGCTAAACTATGGCTACACCTTC. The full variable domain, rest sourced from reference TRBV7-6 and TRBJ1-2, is GAGVSQSPRYKVTKRGQDVALRCDPISGHVSLYWYRQALGQGPEFLTYFNYEAQQDKSGLPNDRFSAERPEGSISTLTIQRTEQRDSAMYRCASSLAPGLNYGYTFGSGTRLTVV.

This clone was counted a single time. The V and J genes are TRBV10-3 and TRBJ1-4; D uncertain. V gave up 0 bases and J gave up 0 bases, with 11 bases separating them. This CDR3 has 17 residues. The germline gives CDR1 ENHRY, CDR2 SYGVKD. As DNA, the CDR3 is TGTGCCATCAGTGAGTCCCCGGGAGGAGCAACTAATGAAAAACTGTTTTTT. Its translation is CAISESPGGATNEKLFF.

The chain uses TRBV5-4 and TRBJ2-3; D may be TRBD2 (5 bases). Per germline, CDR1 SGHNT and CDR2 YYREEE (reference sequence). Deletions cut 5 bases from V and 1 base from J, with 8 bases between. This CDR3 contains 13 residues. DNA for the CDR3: TGTGCCAGCAGTTGGACTGGCACAGATACGCAGTATTTT. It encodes CASSWTGTDTQYF.

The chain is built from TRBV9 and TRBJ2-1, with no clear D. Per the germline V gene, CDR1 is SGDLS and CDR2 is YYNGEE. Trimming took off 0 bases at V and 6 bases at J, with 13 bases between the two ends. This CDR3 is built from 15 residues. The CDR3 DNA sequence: TGTGCCAGCAGCGTAGGTTCGCGGCTCCCCAATGAGCAGTTCTTC. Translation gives CASSVGSRLPNEQFF.

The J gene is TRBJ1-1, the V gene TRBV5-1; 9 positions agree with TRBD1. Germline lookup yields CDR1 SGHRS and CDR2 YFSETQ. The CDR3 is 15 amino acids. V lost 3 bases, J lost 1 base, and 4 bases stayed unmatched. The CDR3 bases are TGCGCCAGCAGCTCCAGACAGGGGGAGAACACTGAAGCTTTCTTT. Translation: CASSSRQGENTEAFF.

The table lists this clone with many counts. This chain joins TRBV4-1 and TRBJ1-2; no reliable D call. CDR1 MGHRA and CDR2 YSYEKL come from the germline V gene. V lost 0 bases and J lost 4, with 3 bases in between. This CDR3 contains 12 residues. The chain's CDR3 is CASSQDIYGYTF. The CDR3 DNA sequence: TGCGCCAGCAGCCAAGACATCTATGGCTACACCTTC.

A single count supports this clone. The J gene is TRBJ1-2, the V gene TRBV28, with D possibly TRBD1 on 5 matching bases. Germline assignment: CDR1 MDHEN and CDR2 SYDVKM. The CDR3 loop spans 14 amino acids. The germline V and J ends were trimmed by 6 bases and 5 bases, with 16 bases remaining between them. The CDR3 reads CASSTDPGDYGYTF. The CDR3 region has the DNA TGTGCCAGCAGCACCGACCCGGGGGATTATGGCTACACCTTC.

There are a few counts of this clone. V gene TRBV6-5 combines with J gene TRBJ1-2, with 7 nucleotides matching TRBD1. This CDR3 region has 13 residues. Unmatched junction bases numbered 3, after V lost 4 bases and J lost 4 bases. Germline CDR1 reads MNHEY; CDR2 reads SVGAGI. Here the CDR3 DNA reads TGTGCCAGCAGTTTCCCAGGGGGCTATGGCTACACCTTC. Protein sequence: CASSFPGGYGYTF.

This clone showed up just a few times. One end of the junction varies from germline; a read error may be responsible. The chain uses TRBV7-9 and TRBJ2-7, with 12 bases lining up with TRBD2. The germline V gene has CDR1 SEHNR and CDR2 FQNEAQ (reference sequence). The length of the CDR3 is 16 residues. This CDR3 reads CSSSSRTSGTLYEQYF. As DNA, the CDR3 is TGTTCCAGCAGCTCAAGGACTAGCGGGACCCTCTACGAGCAGTACTTC.

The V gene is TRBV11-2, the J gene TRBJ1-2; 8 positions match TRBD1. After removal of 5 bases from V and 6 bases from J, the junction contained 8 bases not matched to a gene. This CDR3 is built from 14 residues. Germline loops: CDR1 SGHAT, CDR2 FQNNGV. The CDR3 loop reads CASSTHYRGDGYTF. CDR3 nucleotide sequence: TGTGCCAGCAGCACACACTACAGGGGGGATGGCTACACCTTC. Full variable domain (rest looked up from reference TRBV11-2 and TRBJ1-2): EAGVAQSPRYKIIEKRQSVAFWCNPISGHATLYWYQQILGQGPKLLIQFQNNGVVDDSQLPKDRFSAERLKGVDSTLKIQPAKLEDSAVYLCASSTHYRGDGYTFGSGTRLTVV.

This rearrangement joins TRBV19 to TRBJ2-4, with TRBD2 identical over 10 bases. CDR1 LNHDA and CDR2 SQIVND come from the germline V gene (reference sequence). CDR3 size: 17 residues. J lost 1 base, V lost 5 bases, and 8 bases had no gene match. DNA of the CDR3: TGTGCCAGTAGTCCGTACTCTAGCGGGAGTGCCAAAAACATTCAGTACTTC. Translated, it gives CASSPYSSGSAKNIQYF.

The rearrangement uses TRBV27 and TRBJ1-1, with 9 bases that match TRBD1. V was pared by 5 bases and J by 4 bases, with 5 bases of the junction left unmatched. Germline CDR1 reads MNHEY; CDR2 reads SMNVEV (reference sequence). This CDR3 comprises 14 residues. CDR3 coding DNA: TGTGCCAGCAGTCCGGGGACAGGGATCACTGAAGCTTTCTTT. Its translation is CASSPGTGITEAFF.

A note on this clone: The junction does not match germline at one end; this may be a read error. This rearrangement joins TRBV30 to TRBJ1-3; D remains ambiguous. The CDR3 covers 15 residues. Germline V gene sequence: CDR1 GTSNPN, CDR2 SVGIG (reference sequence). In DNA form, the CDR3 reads TGTGCCTGGAGTGTACGGGGAGGCACTGGAAAAACCATATATTTT. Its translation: CAWSVRGGTGKTIYF.

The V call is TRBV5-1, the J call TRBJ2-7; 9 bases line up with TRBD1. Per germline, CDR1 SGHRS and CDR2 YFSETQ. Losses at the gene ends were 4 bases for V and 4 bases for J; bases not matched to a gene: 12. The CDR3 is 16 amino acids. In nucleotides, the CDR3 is TGCGCCAGCAGCCCCCCCCTGAGACAGGGGGTTTACGAGCAGTACTTC. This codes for CASSPPLRQGVYEQYF. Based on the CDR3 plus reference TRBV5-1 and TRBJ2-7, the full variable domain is KAGVTQTPRYLIKTRGQQVTLSCSPISGHRSVSWYQQTPGQGLQFLFEYFSETQRNKGNFPGRFSGRQFSNSRSEMNVSTLELGDSALYLCASSPPLRQGVYEQYFGPGTRLTVT.